This is a list of T cell receptor beta chains from one sample in a study of blood T cells in healthy people across ages. TCRdb redid the calling of the 5' RACE reads with MiXCR, one entry per CDR3 protein. The sample lists roughly 1.7 million distinct CDR3 sequences; roughly a third were seen once. Sequencing used blood. These receptors were collected from a woman aged 30 to 39 in good health. The CDR3 runs from the conserved cysteine through the conserved F or W. The order of the fields is CDR3 length, J gene, clone size, V gene, CDR3 protein. Not every row has a clone size; where given, it reads once, few, many or a size class.

17 TRBJ2-7 . TRBV28 CASSLPYNLGSGYEQYF
14 TRBJ2-2 . TRBV27 CASNRGDLTGELFF
12 TRBJ2-5 . TRBV30 CAWSEGRETQYF
17 TRBJ2-3 . TRBV20-1 CSARSPPGQGTTDTQYF
13 TRBJ2-7 many TRBV29-1 CSVVRSDSYEQYF
13 TRBJ2-1 many TRBV7-9 CASSLAPHNEQFF
13 TRBJ2-2 . TRBV29-1 CSVGQSHTGELFF
16 TRBJ1-2 . TRBV4-2 CASSQDLSRSFYGHTF
11 TRBJ1-4 . TRBV30 CAWSESEKLFF
17 TRBJ2-7 few TRBV5-6 CASSLGLGGPRGEEQYF
15 TRBJ2-5 . TRBV12-3/TRBV12-4 CASSLFQEEVETQYF
13 TRBJ2-1 many TRBV4-1 CASSLGLVGEQFF
12 TRBJ2-7 few TRBV20-1 CSARNQVYEQYF
16 TRBJ2-6 many TRBV10-3 CATSGQPSSGANVLTF
15 TRBJ2-4 few TRBV20-1 CSAREAGLAHSWQYF
14 TRBJ2-7 . TRBV12-3/TRBV12-4 CASSSRDGPYEQYF
17 TRBJ2-6 once TRBV12-3/TRBV12-4 CASSARQGPTGANVLTF
14 TRBJ1-2 few TRBV12-3/TRBV12-4 CASSFSGHRGGYTF
12 TRBJ2-1 few TRBV7-9 CASSLLEGMQFF
15 TRBJ2-4 . TRBV4-1 CASREDQSGAYERYF
16 TRBJ2-2 . TRBV21-1 CASSKVGTGDLGELFF
17 TRBJ1-5 few TRBV4-1 CASSQEYGTNSNQPQHF
15 TRBJ1-5 few TRBV6-6 CASSPGLVSNQPQHF
18 TRBJ1-4 . TRBV11-2 CASSPRTGSRATNEKLFF
15 TRBJ2-7 . TRBV6-1 CASSEAMTGFNEQYF
15 TRBJ2-1 . TRBV6-1 CASEFSGGLDNEQFF
15 TRBJ1-1 . TRBV10-3 CAISERPGKNTEAFF
17 TRBJ2-3 . TRBV28 CASSFSFEGAITDTQYF
13 TRBJ2-1 few TRBV20-1 CSATGTSSVEQFF
16 TRBJ2-2 . TRBV4-1 CASSQPGPAGTGELFF
18 TRBJ2-6 many TRBV24-1 CATSDPNRTPSGANVLTF
18 TRBJ2-1 . TRBV20-1 CSARDWGGGKSSYNEQFF
14 TRBJ2-1 few TRBV14 CASSRLTSGNEQFF
15 TRBJ2-5 few TRBV4-1 CASSPNTGYQETQYF
14 TRBJ2-7 few TRBV13 CASSPSRDAYEQYF
14 TRBJ2-5 . TRBV5-1 CAGSRGGYQETQYF
15 TRBJ2-7 few TRBV20-1 CSARDIAGRFYEQYF
17 TRBJ2-5 many TRBV6-4 CASSSTSGGCVKETQYF
16 TRBJ2-1 . TRBV20-1 CSASTGTGSSYNEQFF
14 TRBJ2-3 . TRBV4-2 CASGYSPGPDTQYF
15 TRBJ1-2 . TRBV2 CASTETGTGGVSYTF
13 TRBJ2-4 few TRBV7-3 CASSKPGAYIPYF
14 TRBJ1-2 . TRBV6-5 CASSYSRGDYGYTF
11 TRBJ1-2 many TRBV7-9 CASRTGDGYTF
17 TRBJ2-6 once TRBV4-3 CASSPDSEGTGANVLTF
19 TRBJ2-7 . TRBV6-2/TRBV6-3 CASSYSLQGRGIPSYEQYF
16 TRBJ2-1 once TRBV6-5 CASSYSRDRGQVEQFF
14 TRBJ2-3 once TRBV5-4 CAYRRTSSTDTQYF
13 TRBJ2-7 many TRBV27 CASSLGLAHEQYF
16 TRBJ2-7 . TRBV20-1 CSAWNSLTSGRRGQYF
15 TRBJ1-5 . TRBV10-3 CAISRGGESNQPQHF
14 TRBJ2-1 . TRBV20-1 CSARDGTSGNEQFF
15 TRBJ2-5 . TRBV20-1 CSARDGTAYQETQYF
13 TRBJ2-3 . TRBV12-3/TRBV12-4 CASSPIWGDMQYF
14 TRBJ1-1 . TRBV7-3 CASSPGAGGSSAFF
16 TRBJ1-6 few TRBV5-5 CASSLGEGTYNSPLHF
16 TRBJ2-1 few TRBV9 CASTASGGPGFNEQFF
12 TRBJ1-2 . TRBV28 CASITGGYGYTF
15 TRBJ1-1 few TRBV7-9 CASTAPQGVDTEAFF
15 TRBJ2-5 . TRBV6-5 CASSYSSQSKETQYF